Sequencing of this TCR beta chain was carried out in a study of CD8 T cells in ankylosing spondylitis. Study findings and constraints: CD8+ by phenotype, disease-linked clones were relatively rare in peripheral blood. Reported data indicate significant enrichment of disease-linked clones within matched ankylosing spondylitis synovial fluid.

Comment on this clonotype: Antigen specificity is unknown.

V was trimmed by 10 bases and J by 5 bases, leaving 17 bases between them. The CDR3 extends over 13 amino acids. The germline V gene encodes CDR1 ENHRY and CDR2 SYGVKD. The TCR beta libraries were generated through quantitative 5'-RACE incorporating molecular barcodes. TCRdb re-called the 5' RACE reads with MiXCR, one entry per CDR3 protein. The sample includes around 340,000 distinct CDR3 sequences, approximately 15% of them seen just once. The specimen was blood, either unsorted or a sorted T cell fraction (not recorded which). The V and J genes are TRBV10-3 and TRBJ1-2, with D possibly matching TRBD1 (6 bases). The sequence came from a male donor with ankylosing spondylitis or in good health (not recorded which). The DNA of the CDR3 is TGTGCCACCTACAGGGACGGACGATATGGCTACACCTTC. The encoded protein is CATYRDGRYGYTF.